This T cell receptor (beta chain) was obtained from a study of shared T cell receptors in the human thymus. Per the germline V gene, CDR1 is KGHSH and CDR2 is LQKENI. CDR3 size: 15 residues. Trimming at V came to 3 bases and at J to 2 bases, leaving 2 bases not matched to a gene. Profiling relied on immunoSEQ multiplex PCR, and the TCRdb table lists in-frame clones only, not all of them. The sample records about 610,000 clones, roughly 90% being singletons. The same sample was also studied in work on human thymus T cells. In that study: Obtained as resections during corrective heart surgery, the thymus tissue was then studied. Thymic repertoires from unrelated individuals overlapped highly, related research reported.

V is TRBV18 and J is TRBJ1-2, with 11 bases that match TRBD1. Sequencing was performed on thymocytes. The origin of this receptor is a boy under three years old with a congenital heart defect. CDR3 DNA sequence: TGTGCCAGCTCACCTCGGGACAGGGGGAACTATGGCTACACCTTC. Amino acids: CASSPRDRGNYGYTF.